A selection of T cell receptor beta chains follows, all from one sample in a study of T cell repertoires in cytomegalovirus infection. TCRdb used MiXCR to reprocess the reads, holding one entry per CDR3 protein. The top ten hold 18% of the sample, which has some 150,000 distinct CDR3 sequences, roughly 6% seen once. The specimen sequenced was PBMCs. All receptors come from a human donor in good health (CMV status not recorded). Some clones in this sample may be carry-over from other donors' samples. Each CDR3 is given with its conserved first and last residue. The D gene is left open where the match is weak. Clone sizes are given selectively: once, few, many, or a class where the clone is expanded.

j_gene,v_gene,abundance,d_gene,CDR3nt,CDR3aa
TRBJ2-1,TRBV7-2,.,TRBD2,TGTGCCAGGAGTCGGGGGAGGGGTGGGGGGGGGGGTTACAATGAGCAGTTCTTC,CARSRGRGGGGGYNEQFF
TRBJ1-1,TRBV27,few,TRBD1,TGTGCCAGCAGTAACCTTGATCCGGGACAGGGGTTCACTGAAGCTTTCTTT,CASSNLDPGQGFTEAFF
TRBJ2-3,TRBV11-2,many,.,TGTGCCAGCACCCTTGGCTCGTCTCGGTTTAGCACAGATACGCAGTATTTT,CASTLGSSRFSTDTQYF
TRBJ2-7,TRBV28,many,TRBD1,TGTGCCAGCAGCCACCCGGGACAGGGGTCCCTCGAGCAGTACTTC,CASSHPGQGSLEQYF
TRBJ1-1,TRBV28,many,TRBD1,TGTGCCAGCAGGGGACAGGTTTGGAACACTGAAGCTTTCTTT,CASRGQVWNTEAFF
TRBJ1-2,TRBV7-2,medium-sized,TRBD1,TGTGCCAGCAGCTCTAGGACAGGGGCTGGCTACACCTTC,CASSSRTGAGYTF
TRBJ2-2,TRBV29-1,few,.,TGCAGCGTTGAGGCAGTTACGAACACCGGGGAGCTGTTTTTT,CSVEAVTNTGELFF
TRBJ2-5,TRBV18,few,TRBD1,TGTGCCAGCTCACGGACAGGGGCGAAGGAGACCCAGTACTTC,CASSRTGAKETQYF
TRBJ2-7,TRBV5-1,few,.,TGCGCCAGCAGCGACCGGGTCGTTTACGAGCAGTACTTC,CASSDRVVYEQYF
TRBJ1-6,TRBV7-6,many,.,TGTGCCAGCAGCTTACAACCGGATTCACCCCTCCACTTT,CASSLQPDSPLHF
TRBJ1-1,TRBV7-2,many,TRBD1,TGTGCCAGCAGATCCTCTACCGGGACAGGGAGCAAGAACACTGAAGCTTTCTTT,CASRSSTGTGSKNTEAFF
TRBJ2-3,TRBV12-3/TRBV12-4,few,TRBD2,TGTGCCAGCAGCATCGGGACTAGCGGGGGGATCGATACGCAGTATTTT,CASSIGTSGGIDTQYF
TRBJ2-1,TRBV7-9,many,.,TGTGCCAGCAGCCTCTTTGGGATGGGCAATGAGCAGTTCTTC,CASSLFGMGNEQFF
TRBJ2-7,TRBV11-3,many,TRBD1,TGTGCCAGCAGCTCCCGACAGGGATTCTACGAGCAGTACTTC,CASSSRQGFYEQYF
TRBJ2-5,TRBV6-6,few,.,TGTGCCAGCAGTTATTTCAGTCAAGAGACCCAGTACTTC,CASSYFSQETQYF
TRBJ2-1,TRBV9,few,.,TGTGCCAGCAGCGCCATGGTTACTGAGCAGTTCTTC,CASSAMVTEQFF
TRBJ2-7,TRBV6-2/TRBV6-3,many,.,TGTGCCAGCCAACTCGACGGACTGGCCGGTGAGCAGTACTTC,CASQLDGLAGEQYF
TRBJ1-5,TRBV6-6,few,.,TGTGCCAGCAGTTACGTAGGGGCTAATCAGCCCCAGCATTTT,CASSYVGANQPQHF
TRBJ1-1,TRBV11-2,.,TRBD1,TGTGCCAGCAGCTCGCGACAGGGGCTGTGGAACACTGAAGCTTTCTTT,CASSSRQGLWNTEAFF
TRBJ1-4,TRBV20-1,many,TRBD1,TGCAGTGCTAGCCCCAAACGGACAGGGGATGAAAAACTGTTTTTT,CSASPKRTGDEKLFF
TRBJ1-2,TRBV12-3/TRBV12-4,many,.,TGTGCCAGCAGTTTAGCCTCCTCTAACTATGGCTACACCTTC,CASSLASSNYGYTF
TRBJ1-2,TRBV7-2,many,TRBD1,TGTGCCAGCAGCTTAGATCCACAGGGGGCCGGGGGCTACACCTTC,CASSLDPQGAGGYTF
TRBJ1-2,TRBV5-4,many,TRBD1,TGTGCCAGCAGCTTGGGGACAGGGGGCGGCTGGAATGGCTACACCTTC,CASSLGTGGGWNGYTF
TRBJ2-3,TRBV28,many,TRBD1,TGTGCCAGCAGTCCCCTAGGGACAGGGGTAACAGATACGCAGTATTTT,CASSPLGTGVTDTQYF
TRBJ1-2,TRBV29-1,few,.,TGCAGCGTTGAGAGGAATAACTATGGCTACACCTTC,CSVERNNYGYTF
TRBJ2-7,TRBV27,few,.,TGTGCCAGCAGTTTCTCCAGGGCGAGCTCCTACGAGCAGTACTTC,CASSFSRASSYEQYF
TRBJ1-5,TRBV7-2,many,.,TGTGCCAGCAGCTTTCAGGGTAATCAGCCCCAGCATTTT,CASSFQGNQPQHF
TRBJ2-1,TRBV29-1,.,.,TGCAGCGAGCGGCGGTCCTACAATGAGCAGTTCTTC,CSERRSYNEQFF
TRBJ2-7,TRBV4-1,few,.,TGCGCCAGCAGCCAAGGGGGGTCGGGCAGAGTCTTC,CASSQGGSGRVF
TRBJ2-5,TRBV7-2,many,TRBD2,TGTGCCAGCAGCTTAGGACTAGCGGGGGAGACCCAGTACTTC,CASSLGLAGETQYF
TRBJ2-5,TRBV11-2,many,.,TGTGCCAGCAGCTCTCAGGGAGTGAGAGAGACCCAGTACTTC,CASSSQGVRETQYF